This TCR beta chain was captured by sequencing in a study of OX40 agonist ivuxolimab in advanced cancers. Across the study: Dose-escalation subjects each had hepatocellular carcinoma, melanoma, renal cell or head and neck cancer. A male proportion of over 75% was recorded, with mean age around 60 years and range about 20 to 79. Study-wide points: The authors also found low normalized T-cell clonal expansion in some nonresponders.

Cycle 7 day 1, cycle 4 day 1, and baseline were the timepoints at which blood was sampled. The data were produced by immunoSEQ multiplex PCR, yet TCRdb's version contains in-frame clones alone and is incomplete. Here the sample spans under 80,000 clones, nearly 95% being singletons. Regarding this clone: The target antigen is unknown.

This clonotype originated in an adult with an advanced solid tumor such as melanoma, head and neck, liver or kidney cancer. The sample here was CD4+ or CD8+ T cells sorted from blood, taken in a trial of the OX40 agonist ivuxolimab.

DNA for the CDR3: TGTGCCAGCAGTTTCGAGGGTAGAAGGCGCGAGCAGTACTTC. This encodes CASSFEGRRREQYF. The chain links TRBV25-1 to TRBJ2-7, with D perhaps TRBD2 (5 bases). Trimming removed 5 bases at V and 6 bases at J, with 17 bases between. The CDR3 length is 14 residues. The germline V gene has CDR1 MGHDK and CDR2 SYGVNS.